This TCR beta chain was recovered during a study of neurological immune-mediated disorders (dated 2019 in TCRdb). About the full investigation: Peripheral blood TCR-beta repertoires from patients with HTLV-I-associated myelopathy (HAM/TSP), patients with multiple sclerosis, and healthy controls were compared in the study using UMI-based sequencing. Longitudinal samples, technical triplicates and paired sorted CD4+ and CD8+ T-cell subsets, alongside PBMC samples, were included among the roughly 110 TCR-beta libraries. The cohort comprised 68 subjects: 15 or so HAM/TSP patients, approximately 34 multiple sclerosis patients and around 20 healthy controls. Study-wide findings and limitations: Expanded clones from different subjects shared no identical CDR3 amino acid sequences, which suggests that TCR-beta repertoires were private in all groups. TCR clonal expansion was highest in HAM/TSP patients and lowest in MS patients, with MS patients falling below even healthy controls.

cDNA synthesis used template-switch 5'RACE with a primer carrying a 10-nucleotide random unique molecular identifier tagging each TCR transcript. Every sequencing run covered 15-18 subjects and yielded more than 160 million TCR-beta sequences. The RNeasy kit was used to extract total RNA. TCR-beta VDJ regions were amplified with primers for the TCR constant region and the 5'RACE anchor, using the KAPA Real-time Library Amplification kit. A first PCR added sample indexes and Illumina adaptors, and a second PCR then raised library yield. After Ampure bead purification, the TCR product of roughly 650 bp was size-selected on a 2% E-gel SizeSelection system. Before pooling, library quality was assessed on a Bioanalyzer, concentration was determined with Qubit, and library quantification was performed with the Kapa Library Quantification kit. Paired-end 2 x 150 bp sequencing of the libraries was performed on an Illumina HiSeq 2500. To increase sequence diversity, roughly 24-30% phiX was spiked into each library pool. On the authors' methods: Quality-filtered reads were processed with the UMI-based MiGEC pipeline, which removed over 80% of raw TCR sequences during error correction. VDJ genes were aligned to IMGT germline references, and each clonotype was defined by a unique CDR3 amino acid sequence together with V-J genes. VDJtools evaluated clonal expansion, Shannon diversity and CDR3 relatedness (CalcPairwiseDistances, ClusterSamples); CLCbio workbench built phylogenetic trees. Clones with at least 8 unique UMIs were defined as expanded, with this threshold being based on coefficient-of-variation modelling across technical triplicates. The public reads were reanalyzed by TCRdb: fastp trimming at Q25, MiXCR alignment, in-frame beta chains only. Each record represents a unique CDR3 protein, reported with the most common genes and DNA among its rows. Clone size and V and J calls follow TCRdb, not the original study. The sample table shows 30,000 to 40,000 distinct CDR3 sequences, and roughly 7% are seen once. The top ten hold about 4.5% of the sample.

This clonotype appeared many times. The target of this receptor is not known. The sample holds no much larger clone one base away, and base qualities are not on file. Blood bank volunteers in Maryland, USA served as the healthy controls. Unsorted PBMC libraries were generated from 2 million PBMCs stored in RNAlater at -80 °C until RNA extraction. Peripheral blood underwent Ficoll-Hypaque density gradient centrifugation to isolate PBMCs, which were then cryopreserved in liquid nitrogen. The sample consisted of PBMCs. This sequence originates from a middle-aged woman in good health.

The nucleotide sequence reads TGCGCCAGCAGCGGGGAGACCCAGTACTTC. The resulting protein is CASSGETQYF. The rearranged chain carries TRBV5-1 and TRBJ2-5; the D gene cannot be resolved reliably. As encoded in the germline V gene, CDR1 is SGHRS while CDR2 is YFSETQ. At the junction V is shortened by 4 bases and J by 5 bases, with 3 bases in between. Counted from cysteine to phenylalanine, this CDR3 has 10 amino acids. The entry retains the CDR3 DNA only, 30 bases that are in frame from base 1.